The 19 T cell receptor beta chains below were found in one sample sequenced in a study of OX40 agonist ivuxolimab in advanced cancers. TCRdb's table, derived via immunoSEQ multiplex PCR, lists solely in-frame clones and lacks some. Of about 98,000 clones listed, around 90% are singletons. The material sequenced was CD4+ or CD8+ T cells sorted from blood, taken in a trial of the OX40 agonist ivuxolimab. All receptors derive from an adult with an advanced solid tumor such as melanoma, head and neck, liver or kidney cancer.

The chain links TRBV6-5 to TRBJ1-3; D unclear. The CDR3 contains 15 residues. V lost 6 bases to trimming and J lost 0 bases, with 12 bases between them. From germline, CDR1 is MNHEY and CDR2 SVGAGI. CDR3 region: CASRLEPGSGNTIYF. The CDR3 coding sequence is TGTGCCAGCAGACTAGAGCCAGGCTCTGGAAACACCATATATTTT.

Details on this clone: The CDR3 ends on some other residue instead of the conserved phenylalanine or tryptophan, so this is likely a read error. The CDR3 here is CASSSIYNSPLHL. The CDR3 DNA reads as TGTGCCAGCAGTTCGATCTATAATTCACCCCTCCACCTT. V usage is TRBV6-5 and J usage is TRBJ1-6; no clear D. In germline, CDR1 is MNHEY, CDR2 SVGAGI. Deletions cut 4 bases from V and 3 bases from J, with 4 bases between. The CDR3 extends over 13 amino acids.

The V and J genes are TRBV28 and TRBJ2-7; either TRBD1 or TRBD2 may supply D (6 bases each). The CDR3 contains 14 residues. V was pared by 0 bases and J by 3 bases, with 9 bases between. CDR1 is MDHEN and CDR2 is SYDVKM in the germline V gene. The CDR3 DNA reads as TGTGCCAGCAGTTTATGGGGGGGCTACTACGAGCAGTACTTC. Residues: CASSLWGGYYEQYF.

Ten or more counts support this clone. V is TRBV9 and J is TRBJ1-6; 7 nucleotides match TRBD1. J lost 17 bases, V lost 3 bases, and 11 bases had no gene match. There are 13 residues in the CDR3. Germline values: CDR1 SGDLS, CDR2 YYNGEE. Here the CDR3 DNA reads TGTGCCAGCAGCGGGGGACAGCGAACGCGGATCCACTTT. As protein: CASSGGQRTRIHF.

The V call is TRBV11-2, the J call TRBJ1-3; D is undetermined. There are 14 residues in the CDR3. Trimming took off 0 bases at V and 6 bases at J, with 9 bases between the two ends. Germline V lookup: CDR1 SGHAT, CDR2 FQNNGV. CDR3 in DNA: TGTGCCAGCAGCTTAGACGATGACCTAAACACCATATATTTT. Translation: CASSLDDDLNTIYF.

This clone was recorded once. This chain joins TRBV28 and TRBJ2-7, with 7 bases identical to TRBD1. The CDR3 is 15 amino acids. The V gene end was trimmed by 6 bases and the J gene end by 2 bases; junction bases not matched to a gene: 10. The germline V gene has CDR1 MDHEN and CDR2 SYDVKM. The CDR3 region has the DNA TGTGCCAGCAGCATCGGGGACAGATCAACCTACGAGCAGTACTTC. Its translation: CASSIGDRSTYEQYF.

This clone was seen a few times. J is TRBJ2-2 and V is TRBV21-1; the D call TRBD1 from the table was never checked on the DNA. TRBV21-1 represents a pseudogene. The CDR3 totals 14 residues. CDR3 in amino acids: CASSSALGAGELFF. CDR3 DNA: TGTGCCAGCAGCTCCGCCCTAGGGGCCGGGGAGCTGTTTTTT.

This chain joins TRBV28 and TRBJ1-2; 8 bases are a match to TRBD1. Germline V gives CDR1 MDHEN, CDR2 SYDVKM. With 3 bases clipped from V and 5 bases from J, the junction kept 8 bases outside the gene matches. CDR3 size: 15 residues. CDR3 loop: CASSLMARGPYGYTF. CDR3 DNA sequence: TGTGCCAGCAGTTTGATGGCCAGGGGGCCGTATGGCTACACCTTC.

The chain links TRBV18 to TRBJ2-3, with D uncertain. This CDR3 is built from 14 residues. The germline V gene encodes CDR1 KGHSH and CDR2 LQKENI. Trimming pared 0 bases from V and 4 bases from J, leaving 8 bases between. The CDR3 coding sequence is TGTGCCAGCTCACCACCATCCAGATCAGATACGCAGTATTTT. The encoded protein is CASSPPSRSDTQYF.

The chain joins TRBV11-2 to TRBJ1-2; no definite D call. V was cut by 2 bases and J by 4 bases, with 20 bases left in between. Germline V CDR1 and CDR2: SGHAT, FQNNGV. The CDR3 consists of 17 residues. CDR3 residues: CASSLRTPQSVLYGYTF. CDR3 coding DNA: TGTGCCAGCAGCTTACGGACGCCCCAATCCGTTCTCTATGGCTACACCTTC.

J is TRBJ2-7 and V is TRBV7-9, with D possibly being TRBD1 (5 bases). There are 14 residues in the CDR3. Trimming took 4 bases from V and 0 from J, leaving 10 bases between them. Germline-derived CDR1 and CDR2 are SEHNR and FQNEAQ (reference sequence). The CDR3 loop is CASSSGPSSYEQYF. CDR3 DNA: TGTGCCAGCAGCTCAGGGCCGAGCTCCTACGAGCAGTACTTC.

The chain uses TRBV7-2 and TRBJ2-1; D is ambiguous. The CDR3 is 14 residues long. Germline assignment: CDR1 SGHTA and CDR2 FQGNSA. Deletions cut 5 bases from V and 5 bases from J, with 13 bases between. The CDR3, as DNA: TGTGCCAGCAGCCGGTATGGGGAAAACAATGAGCAGTTCTTC. Its translation: CASSRYGENNEQFF. The entire variable domain, with the rest obtained from reference TRBV7-2 and TRBJ2-1, is as follows: GAGVSQSPSNKVTEKGKDVELRCDPISGHTALYWYRQSLGQGLEFLIYFQGNSAPDKSGLPSDRFSAERTGGSVSTLTIQRTQQEDSAVYLCASSRYGENNEQFFGPGTRLTVL.

The CDR3 protein is CASSLGEETQYF. CDR3 DNA sequence: TGTGCCAGCAGCTTAGGGGAAGAGACCCAGTACTTC. The chain uses TRBV11-1 and TRBJ2-5; D remains ambiguous. This CDR3 region has 12 residues. Looked up from germline, CDR1 is SGHAT and CDR2 is FQDESV (reference sequence). Trimming stripped 1 base from V and 3 bases from J, with 3 bases between.

This clone has a single count. V is TRBV7-9 and J is TRBJ2-3; perhaps D is TRBD1 or TRBD2 (5 bases each). The germline gives CDR1 SEHNR, CDR2 FQNEAQ (reference sequence). V was clipped by 7 bases and J by 13 bases, with 18 bases between them. The CDR3 sequence is 12 residues long. This chain's CDR3 is CASTRDPQEEYF. DNA of the CDR3: TGTGCCAGCACCCGGGACCCCCAGGAGGAGTATTTT. The variable domain in full, completed from reference TRBV7-9 and TRBJ2-3, reads DTGVSQNPRHKITKRGQNVTFRCDPISEHNRLYWYRQTLGQGPEFLTYFQNEAQLEKSRLLSDRFSAERPKGSFSTLEIQRTEQGDSAMYLCASTRDPQEEYFGPGTRLTVL.

This chain connects TRBV25-1 to TRBJ2-1; 7 positions match TRBD2. The CDR3 runs 15 residues. V was pared by 4 bases and J by 6 bases, with 9 bases of the junction left unmatched. Germline V gives CDR1 MGHDK, CDR2 SYGVNS. CDR3 sequence (DNA): TGTGCCAGCAGTGCCCTCGAGTGGGGGGGCAATGAGCAGTTCTTC. Residues: CASSALEWGGNEQFF.

The rearrangement links TRBV11-2 to TRBJ2-7; D not certain. CDR1 is SGHAT, CDR2 FQNNGV, per germline. Trimming took 3 bases from V and 0 from J, leaving 12 bases between them. The CDR3 is 15 residues long. The CDR3 is CASSLGLVLSYEQYF. CDR3 nucleotide sequence: TGTGCCAGCAGCTTGGGCCTTGTTCTCTCCTACGAGCAGTACTTC.

The chain employs TRBV7-3 and TRBJ2-5; D not resolved. The V and J ends lost 0 bases and 2 bases respectively, with 4 bases between them. The CDR3 covers 13 residues. Looked up from germline, CDR1 is SGHTA and CDR2 is FQGTGA. CDR3 protein: CASSLTRQETQYF. The CDR3 coding sequence is TGTGCCAGCAGCTTAACTAGGCAAGAGACCCAGTACTTC.

The CDR3 bases are TGTGCCAGCAGGCGTATTGCGGGGAACACTGAAGCTTTCTTT. Its protein product is CASRRIAGNTEAFF. J is TRBJ1-1 and V is TRBV2; D is unclear. Trimming removed 6 bases at V and 1 base at J, with 12 bases between. The CDR3 sequence is 14 residues long. Germline CDR1 and CDR2: SNHLY and FYNNEI. The variable domain in full, completed from reference TRBV2 and TRBJ1-1, reads EPEVTQTPSHQVTQMGQEVILRCVPISNHLYFYWYRQILGQKVEFLVSFYNNEISEKSEIFDDQFSVERPDGSNFTLKIRSTKLEDSAMYFCASRRIAGNTEAFFGQGTRLTVV.

This clone has just a few counts. V and J are TRBV4-2 and TRBJ1-2; D remains ambiguous. This CDR3 region has 11 residues. From germline, CDR1 is LGHNA and CDR2 YNFKEQ. Trimming cost V 1 base and J 8 bases, with 5 bases left between them. This CDR3 is CASSQAGGYTF. In DNA form, the CDR3 reads TGTGCCAGCAGCCAAGCGGGGGGCTACACCTTC.